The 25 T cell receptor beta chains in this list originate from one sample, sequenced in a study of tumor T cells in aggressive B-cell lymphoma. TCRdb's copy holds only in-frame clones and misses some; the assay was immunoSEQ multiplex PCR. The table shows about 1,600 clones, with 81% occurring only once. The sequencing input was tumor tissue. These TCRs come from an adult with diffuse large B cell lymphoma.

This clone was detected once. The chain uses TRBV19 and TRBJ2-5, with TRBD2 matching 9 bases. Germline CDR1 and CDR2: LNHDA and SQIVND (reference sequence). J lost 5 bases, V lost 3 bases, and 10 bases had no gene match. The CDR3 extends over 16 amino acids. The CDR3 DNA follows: TGTGCCAGTAGTATCTGGTTAGCGGGAGATGTGGAGACCCAGTACTTC. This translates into CASSIWLAGDVETQYF.

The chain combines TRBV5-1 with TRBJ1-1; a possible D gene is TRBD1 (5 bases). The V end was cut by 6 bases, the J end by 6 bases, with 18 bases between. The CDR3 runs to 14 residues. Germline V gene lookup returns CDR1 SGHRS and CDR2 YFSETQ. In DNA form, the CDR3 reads TGCGCCAGCACCTGGGGAGGGACGGACGCTGAAGCTTTCTTT. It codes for CASTWGGTDAEAFF.

The CDR3: CASSSRGATPFTEQYV. CDR3 sequence (DNA): TGTGCCAGTAGTTCGCGGGGAGCCACCCCCTTTACCGAGCAGTACGTC. The rearrangement joins TRBV19 to TRBJ2-7; tentative D call: TRBD2 (6 bases). CDR3 length: 16 amino acids. CDR1 LNHDA and CDR2 SQIVND come from the germline V gene (reference sequence). The V end was cut by 5 bases, the J end by 6 bases, with 23 bases between.

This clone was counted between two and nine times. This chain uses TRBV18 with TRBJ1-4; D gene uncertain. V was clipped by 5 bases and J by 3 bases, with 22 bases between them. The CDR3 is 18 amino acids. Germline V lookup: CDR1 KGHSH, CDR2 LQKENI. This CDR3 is CASSEDWPTLSPNEKLFF. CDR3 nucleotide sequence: TGTGCCAGCTCAGAGGACTGGCCTACCCTATCACCTAATGAAAAACTGTTTTTT.

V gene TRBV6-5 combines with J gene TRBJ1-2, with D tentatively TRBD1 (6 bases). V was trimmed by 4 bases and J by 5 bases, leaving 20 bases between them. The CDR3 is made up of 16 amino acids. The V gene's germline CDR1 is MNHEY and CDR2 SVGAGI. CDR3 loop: CASSLVFGGGDYGYTF. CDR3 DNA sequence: TGTGCCAGCAGTTTAGTGTTCGGGGGGGGCGATTATGGCTACACCTTC.

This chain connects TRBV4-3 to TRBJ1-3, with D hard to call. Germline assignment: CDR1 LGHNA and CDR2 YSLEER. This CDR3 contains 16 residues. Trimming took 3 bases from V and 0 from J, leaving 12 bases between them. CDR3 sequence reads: CASSQHPLSSGNTIYF. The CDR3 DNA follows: TGCGCCAGCAGCCAGCACCCCCTAAGCTCTGGAAACACCATATATTTT.

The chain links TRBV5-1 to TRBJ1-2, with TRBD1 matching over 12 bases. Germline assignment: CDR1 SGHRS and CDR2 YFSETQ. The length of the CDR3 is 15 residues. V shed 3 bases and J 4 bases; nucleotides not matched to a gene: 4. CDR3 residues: CASSSGQGASYGYTF. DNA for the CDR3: TGCGCCAGCAGCTCGGGACAGGGGGCTAGCTATGGCTACACCTTC.

The CDR3, as DNA: TGTGCCAGCAGTCCTCGGACTAGCGGGAGCCATGAGCAGTTCTTC. Encoded protein: CASSPRTSGSHEQFF. V is TRBV6-5 and J is TRBJ2-1; 13 bases map to TRBD2. In germline, CDR1 is MNHEY, CDR2 SVGAGI. V shed 5 bases, J shed 8 bases, and the junction held 6 bases outside the gene matches. The CDR3 is 15 amino acids.

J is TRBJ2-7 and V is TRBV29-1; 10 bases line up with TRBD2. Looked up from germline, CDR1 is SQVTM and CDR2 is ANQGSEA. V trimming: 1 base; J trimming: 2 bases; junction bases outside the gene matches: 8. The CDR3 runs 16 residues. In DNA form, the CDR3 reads TGCAGCGTTGAAGGACTAGCGGGTAGCCCAACCTACGAGCAGTACTTC. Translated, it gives CSVEGLAGSPTYEQYF.

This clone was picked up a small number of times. Written as DNA, the CDR3 is TGTGCCAGCAGCCCTGGTAGGGGTGACACTGAAGCTTTCTTT. It translates to CASSPGRGDTEAFF. The V call is TRBV2, the J call TRBJ1-1, with D perhaps matching TRBD1 (5 bases). Germline V lookup: CDR1 SNHLY, CDR2 FYNNEI. The CDR3 runs 14 residues. The V end was cut by 6 bases, the J end by 3 bases, with 14 bases between.

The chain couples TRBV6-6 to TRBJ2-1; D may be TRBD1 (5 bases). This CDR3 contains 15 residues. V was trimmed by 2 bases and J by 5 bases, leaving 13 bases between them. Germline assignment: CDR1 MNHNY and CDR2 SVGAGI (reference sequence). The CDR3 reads CASSYMDITNNEQFF. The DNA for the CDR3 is TGTGCCAGCAGTTACATGGACATCACAAACAATGAGCAGTTCTTC.

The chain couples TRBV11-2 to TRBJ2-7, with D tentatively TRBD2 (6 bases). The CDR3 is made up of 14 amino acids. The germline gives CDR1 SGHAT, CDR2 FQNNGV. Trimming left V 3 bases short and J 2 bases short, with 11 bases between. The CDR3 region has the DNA TGTGCCAGCAGCTTCGGGACTCTAACCTACGAGCAGTACTTC. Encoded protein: CASSFGTLTYEQYF.

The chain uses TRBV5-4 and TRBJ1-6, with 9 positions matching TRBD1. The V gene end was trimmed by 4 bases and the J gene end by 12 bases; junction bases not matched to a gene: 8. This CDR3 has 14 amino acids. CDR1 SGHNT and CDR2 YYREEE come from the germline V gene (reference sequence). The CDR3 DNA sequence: TGTGCCAGCAGCCCACGGACAGGGGTGGGACCCCTCCACTTT. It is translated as CASSPRTGVGPLHF.

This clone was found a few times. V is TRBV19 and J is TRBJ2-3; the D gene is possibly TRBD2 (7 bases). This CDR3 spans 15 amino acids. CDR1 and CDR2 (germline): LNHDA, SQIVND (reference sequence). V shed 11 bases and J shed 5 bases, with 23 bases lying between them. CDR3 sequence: CAASLTGGLIDTQYF. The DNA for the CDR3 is TGTGCCGCTTCCCTCACCGGGGGGCTTATAGATACGCAGTATTTT. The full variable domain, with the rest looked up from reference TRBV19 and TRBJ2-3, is DGGITQSPKYLFRKEGQNVTLSCEQNLNHDAMYWYRQDPGQGLRLIYYSQIVNDFQKGDIAEGYSVSREKKESFPLTVTSAQKNPTAFYLCAASLTGGLIDTQYFGPGTRLTVL.

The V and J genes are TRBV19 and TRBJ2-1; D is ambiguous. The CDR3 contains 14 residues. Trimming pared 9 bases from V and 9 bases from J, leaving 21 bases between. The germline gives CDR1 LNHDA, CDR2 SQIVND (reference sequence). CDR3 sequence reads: CASTVAPQSGEQFF. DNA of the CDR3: TGTGCCAGCACGGTAGCCCCCCAATCCGGTGAGCAGTTCTTC.

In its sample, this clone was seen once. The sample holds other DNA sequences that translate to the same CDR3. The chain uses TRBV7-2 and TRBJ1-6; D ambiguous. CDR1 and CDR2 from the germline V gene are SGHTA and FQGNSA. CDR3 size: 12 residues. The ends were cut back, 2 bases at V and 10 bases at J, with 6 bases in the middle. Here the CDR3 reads CASSLLSSPLHF. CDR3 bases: TGTGCCAGCAGCTTATTAAGCTCACCCCTCCACTTT.

CDR3 in amino acids: CASSVSHYSGYGYTF. DNA for the CDR3: TGTGCCAGCAGCGTGAGCCACTACAGCGGGTATGGCTACACCTTC. The chain uses TRBV9 and TRBJ1-2; D remains unclear. V lost 2 bases, J lost 5 bases, and 16 bases lay in between. The germline V gene has CDR1 SGDLS and CDR2 YYNGEE. This CDR3 comprises 15 residues.

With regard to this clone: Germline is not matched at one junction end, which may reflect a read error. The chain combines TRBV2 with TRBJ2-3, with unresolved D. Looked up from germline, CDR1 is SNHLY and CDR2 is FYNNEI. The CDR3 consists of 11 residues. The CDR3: CASSVPETQYF. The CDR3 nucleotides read TGTGCCAGCAGTGTCCCAGAAACGCAGTATTTT.

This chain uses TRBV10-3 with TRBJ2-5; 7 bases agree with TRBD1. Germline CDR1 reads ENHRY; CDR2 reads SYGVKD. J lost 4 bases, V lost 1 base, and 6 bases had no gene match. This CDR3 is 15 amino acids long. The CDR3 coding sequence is TGTGCCATCAGTGAGTGGCAGGGGGTAAGAGAGACCCAGTACTTC. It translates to CAISEWQGVRETQYF.

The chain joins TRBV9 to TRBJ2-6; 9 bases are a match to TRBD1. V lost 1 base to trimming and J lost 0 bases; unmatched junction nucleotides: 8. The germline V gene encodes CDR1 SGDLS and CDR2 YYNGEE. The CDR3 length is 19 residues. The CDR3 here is CASSVSGQGYFSGANVLTF. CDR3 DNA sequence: TGTGCCAGCAGCGTATCGGGACAGGGTTATTTCTCTGGGGCCAACGTCCTGACTTTC.

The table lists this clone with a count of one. Here the CDR3 reads CASSPGGTGGAYTEAFF. DNA of the CDR3: TGTGCCAGCAGCCCCGGGGGGACAGGGGGCGCCTACACTGAAGCTTTCTTT. The chain uses TRBV7-8 and TRBJ1-1; 12 positions match TRBD1. The germline gives CDR1 SGHVS, CDR2 FQNEAQ. There are 17 residues in the CDR3. The trim removed 5 bases at V and 3 bases at J, leaving 10 bases unmatched.

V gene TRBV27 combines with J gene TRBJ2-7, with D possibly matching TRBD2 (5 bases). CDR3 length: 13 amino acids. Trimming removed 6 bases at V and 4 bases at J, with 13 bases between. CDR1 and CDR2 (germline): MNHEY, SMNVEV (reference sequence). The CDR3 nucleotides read TGTGCCAGCAGCCCGCGGGTCGGGTACGAGCAGTACGTC. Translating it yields CASSPRVGYEQYV.

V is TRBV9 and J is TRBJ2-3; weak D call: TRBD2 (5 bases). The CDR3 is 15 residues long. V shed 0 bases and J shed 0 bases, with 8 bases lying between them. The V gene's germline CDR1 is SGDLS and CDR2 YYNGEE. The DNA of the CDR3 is TGTGCCAGCAGCGTAGATGACTACAGCACAGATACGCAGTATTTT. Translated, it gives CASSVDDYSTDTQYF. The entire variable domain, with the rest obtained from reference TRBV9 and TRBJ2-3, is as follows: DSGVTQTPKHLITATGQRVTLRCSPRSGDLSVYWYQQSLDQGLQFLIQYYNGEERAKGNILERFSAQQFPDLHSELNLSSLELGDSALYFCASSVDDYSTDTQYFGPGTRLTVL.

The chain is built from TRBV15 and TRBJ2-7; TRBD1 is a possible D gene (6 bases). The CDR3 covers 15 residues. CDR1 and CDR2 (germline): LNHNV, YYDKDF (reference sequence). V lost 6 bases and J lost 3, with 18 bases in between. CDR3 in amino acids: CATSISGTPYYEQYF. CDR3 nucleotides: TGTGCCACCAGTATTTCCGGGACACCTTACTACGAGCAGTACTTC.

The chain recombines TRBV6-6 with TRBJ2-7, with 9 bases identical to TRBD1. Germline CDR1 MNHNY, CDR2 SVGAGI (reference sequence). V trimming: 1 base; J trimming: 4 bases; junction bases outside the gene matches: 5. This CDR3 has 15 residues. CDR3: CASSYYTGGSYEQYV. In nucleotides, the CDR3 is TGTGCCAGCAGTTACTACACAGGGGGCTCATACGAGCAGTACGTC.